This T cell receptor (beta chain) is drawn from a study of cytomegalovirus exposure and HLA in healthy donors (dated by TCRdb to between 2016 and 2019). A note on the overall study: A later analysis indicated that the 90 to 150 validation repertoires were generated on the platform also employed for the approximately 700 repertoires of the first cohort. The study was designed to test whether signatures of past pathogen exposure could be identified by cataloging public T cell receptors. Besides the first cohort of 500 to 700 subjects, a separate validation cohort made up of over a hundred different subjects was used. To predict cytomegalovirus infection status, the study brought together high-throughput TCR immunosequencing, statistical association of individual TCRs with disease status, and machine learning.

The full study reports these points: A later analysis found that TCRs clustered in the first cohort also tended to co-occur in the 110 or so validation repertoires, with 90% to 95% of cluster scores above 0. Across donors, most TCR sequences were observed very rarely, whereas some public TCRs were present in many individuals. A later analysis lacked HLA typing for the validation cohort, so it scored co-occurrence in that cohort across all 110 or so repertoires. Three of the identified cytomegalovirus-associated TCR beta chains were confirmed in vitro to be specific for cytomegalovirus antigens. The study listed 150 to 200 TCR beta chains as associated with cytomegalovirus. Cytomegalovirus status was reported to be diagnosed by the classifier with high specificity and sensitivity in both the original and validation cohorts. The authors suggested that the approach could potentially be extended to other disease states and immunological phenotypes.

Of note for this clone: Its specific antigen is unknown. The sample holds no much larger clone one base away, and base qualities are not on file.

Library preparation was by the immunoSEQ multiplex PCR assay. The authors' analysis ran thus. A statistical classification framework was developed to diagnose cytomegalovirus status using the catalog of TCR beta chain sequences. As stored in TCRdb, this immuneACCESS dataset retains in-frame rearrangements with V and J assigned. A fraction of the clones does not appear; measured against another copy, unresolved V genes explain less than half of the discrepancy, and the remainder lacks a known reason. V and J calls and clone size are those listed in that table; D and trimming were worked out from the DNA. This sample is represented by 250,000 to 400,000 clones; roughly nine tenths of them were singletons. The biggest ten clones account for approximately 1.2% of the sample. The donors belonged to the validation cohort of over a hundred subjects, which was separate from the roughly 700-subject first cohort.

V loses 4 bases at its end and J loses 6 bases; junction bases beyond the gene matches: 6. Based on the germline V gene, the CDR1 and CDR2 sequences are SGHAT and FQNNGV. The CDR3 holds 15 amino acids from the cysteine to the phenylalanine. The sequence is cut down to CDR3 DNA, 45 bases in frame from base 1. The sequence joins TRBV11-2 to TRBJ1-4; 9 of the junction bases match TRBD1. The sequenced material came from PBMCs. This clonotype originated in a woman aged 25 to 45 in good health and CMV-seropositive. The bases read TGTGCCAGCAGCTCAACAGGGGGCGGGGATGAAAAACTGTTTTTT. This sequence encodes CASSSTGGGDEKLFF.